Each of the 25 T cell receptor beta chains below was sequenced from the same sample in a study of a mutant IDH1 vaccine in newly diagnosed glioma (TCRdb year 2021). To prepare the library, the immunoSEQ multiplex PCR assay was applied. TCRdb's version of the immuneACCESS table is confined to in-frame rearrangements and falls short of the full clone set. An unresolved V gene accounts for under half of the shortfall where checked; the remainder is of unknown origin. Across this sample there are 40,000 or so clones, with roughly 89% seen only once. The top ten constitute more than 15% of the sample. Per the publication, the time point label means: baseline, week 1 (first vaccination visit). The sample's treatment or condition label, in plain terms: pre-vaccination baseline after standard-of-care therapy. The sample consisted of PBMCs, taken from a glioma patient treated with radiotherapy, temozolomide or both. These receptors came from a man aged 18 to 29 with glioma.

This chain connects TRBV7-9 to TRBJ1-2, with 8 positions matching TRBD1. The ends lost 5 bases at V and 2 bases at J; junction bases unmatched: 13. CDR3 length equals 17 residues. CDR1 and CDR2 (germline): SEHNR, FQNEAQ (reference sequence). The CDR3 reads CASSLWGQEGGNYGYTF. CDR3 DNA sequence: TGTGCCAGCAGCCTCTGGGGACAGGAGGGAGGAAACTATGGCTACACCTTC.

J is TRBJ2-2 and V is TRBV11-2; D possibly uses TRBD1 or TRBD2 (5 bases each). CDR3 size: 16 residues. The ends were cut back, 6 bases at V and 0 bases at J, with 14 bases in the middle. Germline CDR1 SGHAT, CDR2 FQNNGV. For the CDR3, the DNA is TGTGCCAGCAGGACAGTTCGGGGCCCGAACACCGGGGAGCTGTTTTTT. It translates to CASRTVRGPNTGELFF.

There are a few counts of this clone. The V and J genes are TRBV19 and TRBJ1-1; a weak D match, TRBD1 (5 bases). From germline, CDR1 is LNHDA and CDR2 SQIVND (reference sequence). Trimming left V 7 bases short and J 3 bases short, with 15 bases between. This CDR3 is built from 14 residues. The CDR3 DNA reads TGTGCCAGTACCTCTGATGTGGGGGACACTGAAGCTTTCTTT. It is translated as CASTSDVGDTEAFF.

CDR3 sequence: CASSERRDLNSPLHF. DNA of the CDR3: TGTGCCAGCAGTGAGAGACGGGACCTTAATTCACCCCTCCACTTT. The chain uses TRBV25-1 and TRBJ1-6; D perhaps matches TRBD1 (5 bases). CDR3 length equals 15 residues. In germline, CDR1 is MGHDK, CDR2 SYGVNS. The V end lost 3 bases, the J end lost 6 bases, and 12 bases lay between the germline ends.

J is TRBJ2-6 and V is TRBV28; the match to TRBD1 covers 7 bases. The CDR3 has 16 residues. J gave up 0 bases and V 11 bases, and 10 bases lay outside the gene matches. Germline V gives CDR1 MDHEN, CDR2 SYDVKM. The CDR3 coding sequence is TGTGCCGTATCCGGGACAGCGATCTCTGGGGCCAACGTCCTGACTTTC. It translates to CAVSGTAISGANVLTF.

The chain uses TRBV29-1 and TRBJ1-4; no definite D call. Germline CDR1 reads SQVTM; CDR2 reads ANQGSEA. The length of the CDR3 is 10 residues. Trimming left V 4 bases short and J 8 bases short, with 5 bases between. This chain's CDR3 is CSVGSEKLFF. CDR3 nucleotides: TGCAGCGTTGGGTCCGAAAAACTGTTTTTT.

The rearrangement links TRBV19 to TRBJ2-5; D is perhaps TRBD1 or TRBD2 (6 bases each). The V end lost 7 bases, the J end lost 4 bases, and 16 bases lay between the germline ends. This CDR3 region has 14 residues. CDR1 is LNHDA, CDR2 SQIVND, per germline (reference sequence). The CDR3 nucleotides are TGTGCCAGTAAACCCCGGGGGCATGGAGAGACCCAGTACTTC. Protein: CASKPRGHGETQYF. Based on the CDR3 plus reference TRBV19 and TRBJ2-5, the full variable domain is DGGITQSPKYLFRKEGQNVTLSCEQNLNHDAMYWYRQDPGQGLRLIYYSQIVNDFQKGDIAEGYSVSREKKESFPLTVTSAQKNPTAFYLCASKPRGHGETQYFGPGTRLLVL.

The rearrangement joins TRBV4-1 to TRBJ2-2; D ambiguous. The length of the CDR3 is 15 residues. The V end was cut by 0 bases, the J end by 5 bases, with 10 bases between. CDR1 MGHRA and CDR2 YSYEKL come from the germline V gene. CDR3 in amino acids: CASSQERRWTGELFF. Written as DNA, the CDR3 is TGCGCCAGCAGCCAAGAAAGGCGCTGGACCGGGGAGCTGTTTTTT.

This chain uses TRBV30 with TRBJ1-4; 7 bases line up with TRBD1. CDR1 GTSNPN and CDR2 SVGIG come from the germline V gene (reference sequence). This CDR3 spans 15 amino acids. V lost 2 bases to trimming and J lost 4 bases; unmatched junction nucleotides: 7. The CDR3 sequence is CAWSNRGKLNEKLFF. CDR3 bases: TGTGCCTGGAGTAACAGGGGAAAACTTAATGAAAAACTGTTTTTT.

This sequence joins TRBV5-1 and TRBJ1-2; D not resolved. There are 13 residues in the CDR3. Between the trimmed V and J ends, which lost 0 bases and 2 bases, there was a span of 5 bases. From germline, CDR1 is SGHRS and CDR2 YFSETQ. Written as DNA, the CDR3 is TGCGCCAGCAGCTTGGGACAAAACTATGGCTACACCTTC. Protein product: CASSLGQNYGYTF.

The CDR3 nucleotides read TGTGCCTGGAGCTCCGGGAACACTGAAGCTTTCTTT. This gives the protein CAWSSGNTEAFF. The V call is TRBV30, the J call TRBJ1-1; no definite D call. Germline CDR1 GTSNPN, CDR2 SVGIG (reference sequence). The CDR3 spans 12 residues. V was cut by 3 bases and J by 1 base, with 6 bases left in between. Together with reference TRBV30 and TRBJ1-1, the CDR3 gives the full variable domain: SQTIHQWPATLVQPVGSPLSLECTVEGTSNPNLYWYRQAAGRGLQLLFYSVGIGQISSEVPQNLSASRPQDRQFILSSKKLLLSDSGFYLCAWSSGNTEAFFGQGTRLTVV.

This sequence joins TRBV7-8 and TRBJ2-7, with D perhaps given as TRBD1 or TRBD2 (5 bases each). Germline V lookup: CDR1 SGHVS, CDR2 FQNEAQ. The CDR3 totals 16 residues. Trimming took off 0 bases at V and 7 bases at J, with 19 bases between the two ends. The CDR3 nucleotides are TGTGCCAGCAGCTTAGCGTCCGGGACCCTACCGGGGGAGCAGTACTTC. Translating gives CASSLASGTLPGEQYF.

CDR3 nucleotide sequence: TGTGCCAGCTCACCTTACGGGACGGACTCCTATGGCTACACCTTC. Its translation: CASSPYGTDSYGYTF. This chain links TRBV18 with TRBJ1-2; TRBD1 might be the D (5 bases). Germline CDR1 is KGHSH and CDR2 is LQKENI. This CDR3 contains 15 residues. V lost 3 bases, J lost 4 bases, and 15 bases lay in between.

The chain uses TRBV29-1 and TRBJ2-5, with D possibly TRBD1 on 6 matching bases. The germline V gene has CDR1 SQVTM and CDR2 ANQGSEA. Deletions cut 6 bases from V and 4 bases from J, with 15 bases between. The CDR3 length is 13 residues. DNA for the CDR3: TGCAGCGTCACAGGGAGTACCCGAGAGACCCAGTACTTC. It specifies CSVTGSTRETQYF.

This chain joins TRBV27 and TRBJ2-3, with D possibly matching TRBD1 (6 bases). The CDR3 totals 14 residues. CDR1 is MNHEY and CDR2 is SMNVEV in the germline V gene (reference sequence). V lost 3 bases and J 8 bases, leaving 15 bases between the germline ends. DNA of the CDR3: TGTGCCAGCAGTTTCCAGGGGAGTCAGGGTACGCAGTATTTT. Protein product: CASSFQGSQGTQYF.

Only a few counts were recorded for this clone. J is TRBJ2-2 and V is TRBV4-3; D ambiguous. Germline CDR1 is LGHNA and CDR2 is YSLEER. V was trimmed by 1 base and J by 5 bases, leaving 14 bases between them. This CDR3 has 16 residues. The CDR3 reads CASSQGPSDHTGELFF. The CDR3 bases are TGCGCCAGCAGCCAAGGACCCAGCGACCATACCGGGGAGCTGTTTTTT.

The sample holds a few counts of this clone. The V gene is TRBV6-6, the J gene TRBJ1-2; D call uncertain. The germline V and J ends were trimmed by 7 bases and 2 bases, with 11 bases remaining between them. CDR1 and CDR2 (germline): MNHNY, SVGAGI (reference sequence). CDR3 size: 13 residues. Here the CDR3 reads CASTPRPNYGYTF. The CDR3 DNA is TGTGCCAGCACCCCCCGGCCGAACTATGGCTACACCTTC.

The rearrangement uses TRBV11-2 and TRBJ1-6, with D possibly matching TRBD1 (5 bases). Trimming cost V 5 bases and J 4 bases, with 18 bases left between them. The germline V gene has CDR1 SGHAT and CDR2 FQNNGV. The CDR3 is 17 amino acids. The CDR3 DNA reads as TGTGCCAGCAGCCCCACGGGGGGGGACCCTTATAATTCACCCCTCCACTTT. Translated, it gives CASSPTGGDPYNSPLHF.

The chain is built from TRBV19 and TRBJ1-5; D perhaps matches TRBD1 (5 bases). The CDR3 sequence is 14 residues long. In germline, CDR1 is LNHDA, CDR2 SQIVND (reference sequence). Between the trimmed V and J ends, which lost 5 bases and 5 bases, there was a span of 13 bases. The CDR3 protein is CASSEGRVDQPQHF. CDR3 in DNA: TGTGCCAGTAGTGAGGGGCGAGTAGATCAGCCCCAGCATTTT.

The chain combines TRBV5-1 with TRBJ2-5, with TRBD1 matching 9 bases. The germline CDR1 and CDR2 sequences are SGHRS and YFSETQ. The trim removed 3 bases at V and 4 bases at J, leaving 4 bases unmatched. This CDR3 contains 14 residues. The CDR3 DNA sequence: TGCGCCAGCAGCTCCGGACAGGGGCGAGAGACCCAGTACTTC. Translated, it gives CASSSGQGRETQYF.

The gene calls are TRBV18 and TRBJ1-2; D unclear. The CDR3 is 16 residues long. Germline loops: CDR1 KGHSH, CDR2 LQKENI. V was trimmed by 1 base and J by 4 bases, leaving 16 bases between them. CDR3 in DNA: TGTGCCAGCTCACCACGAAAAACAGAGGTTGGCTATGGCTACACCTTC. Protein product: CASSPRKTEVGYGYTF.

The V call is TRBV18, the J call TRBJ1-3; 8 bases are shared with TRBD1. V lost 6 bases and J lost 0; bases outside the gene matches: 13. CDR3 length: 18 amino acids. Germline CDR1 is KGHSH and CDR2 is LQKENI. The CDR3 sequence: CASSLLPRQGSSGNTIYF. CDR3 DNA sequence: TGTGCCAGCTCTCTCCTACCGAGACAGGGGTCCTCTGGAAACACCATATATTTT.

J is TRBJ2-1 and V is TRBV29-1, with 13 bases lining up with TRBD2. The CDR3 has 14 residues. Germline CDR1 SQVTM, CDR2 ANQGSEA. V was clipped by 6 bases and J by 6 bases; unmatched bases: 5. The CDR3, as DNA: TGCAGCGTCCCCCGGACTAGCGGGAGCAATGAGCAGTTCTTC. It translates to CSVPRTSGSNEQFF.

CDR3 loop: CAWSGGDRYNEQFF. The CDR3 bases are TGTGCCTGGAGTGGGGGGGACCGTTACAATGAGCAGTTCTTC. The rearrangement uses TRBV30 and TRBJ2-1; the D gene is possibly TRBD2 (6 bases). The V and J ends lost 1 base and 4 bases respectively, with 11 bases between them. The CDR3 is made up of 14 amino acids. Germline V gene lookup returns CDR1 GTSNPN and CDR2 SVGIG (reference sequence).

The genes are TRBV13 and TRBJ1-5; 7 bases map to TRBD1. The CDR3 totals 15 residues. CDR1 PRHDT and CDR2 FYEKMQ come from the germline V gene (reference sequence). Losses at the gene ends were 10 bases for V and 0 bases for J; bases not matched to a gene: 9. The chain's CDR3 is CATLGQVDSNQPQHF. CDR3 bases: TGTGCCACCCTCGGACAGGTAGATAGCAATCAGCCCCAGCATTTT.